This TCR beta chain was sequenced during a study of response to subunit inactivated influenza vaccine. Study-wide findings and caveats: Each seasonal influenza vaccination, the authors suggested, recruits few new T cells.

Germline lookup yields CDR1 KGHSH and CDR2 LQKENI. Deletions cut 0 bases from V and 7 bases from J, with 12 bases between. The CDR3 totals 14 residues. A single record per CDR3 protein comes from TCRdb applying MiXCR to the RT-PCR reads. In the table there are about 780,000 distinct CDR3 sequences, about a fifth of which are singletons. In the case of this clonotype: Its antigen is unknown.

This specimen consisted of PBMCs from blood, obtained roughly 5 days after vaccination. The chain uses TRBV18 and TRBJ2-5; tentative D call: TRBD2 (6 bases). This receptor was taken from a man aged 45-65 years who received an inactivated influenza vaccine. The CDR3 sequence is CASSPPGSGGTQYF. The DNA for the CDR3 is TGTGCCAGCTCACCACCAGGGTCCGGGGGGACCCAGTACTTC. The full variable domain, rest sourced from reference TRBV18 and TRBJ2-5, is NAGVMQNPRHLVRRRGQEARLRCSPMKGHSHVYWYRQLPEEGLKFMVYLQKENIIDESGMPKERFSAEFPKEGPSILRIQQVVRGDSAAYFCASSPPGSGGTQYFGPGTRLLVL.